Listed below are T cell receptor beta chains from one sample, sequenced in a study of OX40 agonist ivuxolimab in advanced cancers. Sequencing was performed with immunoSEQ multiplex PCR; in TCRdb, only in-frame clones are kept and a portion is missing. The sample records about 49,000 clones, about 79% being singletons. This specimen consisted of CD4+ or CD8+ T cells sorted from blood, obtained in a trial of the OX40 agonist ivuxolimab. These receptors all stem from an adult with an advanced solid tumor such as melanoma, head and neck, liver or kidney cancer. CDR3s include the opening cysteine and the closing phenylalanine or tryptophan. D genes are given only for firm matches. The size field is filled for only some rows; it gives once, few, many or a size class.

>TRBD2|TRBV6-1|TRBJ2-7|-
CASTGGLAGPNEQYF
TGTGCCAGCACCGGGGGACTAGCGGGTCCGAACGAGCAGTACTTC
>-|TRBV6-1|TRBJ2-1|once
CASSEAPSSYNEQFF
TGTGCCAGCAGTGAGGCGCCTAGCTCCTACAATGAGCAGTTCTTC
>TRBD2|TRBV5-1|TRBJ2-7|-
CASSPRTSGSVQYF
TGCGCCAGCAGCCCGAGGACTAGCGGGAGTGTGCAGTACTTC
>-|TRBV7-9|TRBJ1-4|-
CASSSIPNFDEKLFF
TGTGCCAGCAGCTCTATTCCCAACTTCGATGAAAAACTGTTTTTT
>-|TRBV6-1|TRBJ2-4|-
CASGGGSGIQYF
TGTGCCAGCGGTGGGGGTAGCGGCATTCAGTACTTC
>TRBD1|TRBV5-4|TRBJ1-1|-
CASSRGTANTEAFF
TGTGCCAGCAGCCGAGGGACAGCGAACACTGAAGCTTTCTTT
>-|TRBV5-5|TRBJ2-2|-
CASSLATGYTGELFF
TGTGCCAGCAGCTTGGCGACAGGTTACACCGGGGAGCTGTTTTTT
>TRBD2|TRBV15|TRBJ2-3|-
CATSRDLEGRLAGANTDTQYF
TGTGCCACCAGCAGAGATCTCGAGGGGAGACTAGCGGGAGCGAACACAGATACGCAGTATTTT
>TRBD1|TRBV2|TRBJ1-2|-
CASSEYDRGLNYGYTF
TGTGCCAGCAGTGAATACGACAGGGGCCTGAACTATGGCTACACCTTC
>TRBD1|TRBV5-5|TRBJ2-2|-
CASSFWDRPGELFF
TGTGCCAGCAGCTTCTGGGACAGACCCGGGGAGCTGTTTTTT
>TRBD2|TRBV5-4|TRBJ2-7|-
CASSLRLAGVYTYEQYF
TGTGCCAGCAGCCTGCGACTAGCGGGAGTGTACACCTACGAGCAGTACTTC
>-|TRBV6-5|TRBJ1-2|-
CASSSQGFYGYTF
TGTGCCAGCAGTTCACAGGGTTTCTATGGCTACACCTTC
>-|TRBV29-1|TRBJ1-2|-
CSVEDRGYTF
TGCAGCGTTGAAGATCGTGGCTACACCTTC
>-|TRBV5-1|TRBJ1-2|-
CASSLKGGYTF
TGCGCCAGCAGCTTGAAAGGTGGCTACACCTTC
>TRBD2|TRBV6-5|TRBJ2-1|-
CASSYTGTSGLSRQFF
TGTGCCAGCAGTTATACCGGGACTAGCGGACTAAGCAGGCAGTTCTTC
>TRBD2|TRBV7-2|TRBJ2-3|-
CASSNRLAGGPDRADTQYF
TGTGCCAGCAGCAACAGGCTAGCGGGAGGCCCTGACCGTGCAGATACGCAGTATTTT
>TRBD1|TRBV30|TRBJ1-1|-
CAWNPGTVNTEAFF
TGTGCCTGGAACCCCGGGACAGTGAACACTGAAGCTTTCTTT
>-|TRBV10-3|TRBJ2-3|few
CAISDNGTPVGTQYF
TGTGCCATCAGTGATAATGGCACCCCCGTAGGTACGCAGTATTTT
>TRBD2|TRBV6-1|TRBJ2-7|few
CASARLAGVYEQYF
TGTGCCAGCGCGAGACTAGCGGGAGTGTACGAGCAGTACTTC
>-|TRBV9|TRBJ1-4|-
CASSLSTNEKLFF
TGTGCCAGCAGCTTATCAACTAATGAAAAACTGTTTTTT
>-|TRBV5-4|TRBJ1-5|-
CASSTAVNQPQHF
TGTGCCAGCAGCACGGCCGTAAATCAGCCCCAGCATTTT
>-|TRBV28|TRBJ2-5|-
CASSLGAAYQETQYF
TGTGCCAGCAGTTTAGGGGCAGCGTACCAAGAGACCCAGTACTTC
>TRBD2|TRBV7-2|TRBJ2-5|-
CASNLFVTGGETQYF
TGTGCCAGCAACCTATTCGTTACGGGGGGAGAGACCCAGTACTTC
>-|TRBV5-3|TRBJ1-2|-
CARSLRGKHGYTF
TGTGCCAGAAGCTTGCGCGGGAAACATGGCTACACCTTC
>-|TRBV18|TRBJ2-5|-
CASSPRGMEYQETQYF
TGTGCCAGCTCACCTAGGGGGATGGAGTACCAAGAGACCCAGTACTTC
>-|TRBV2|TRBJ2-7|many
CASNGVGSYEQYF
TGTGCCAGCAACGGTGTGGGGTCCTACGAGCAGTACTTC
>-|TRBV7-9|TRBJ1-4|once
CAGSPGEGGVFFEKLFF
TGTGCCGGCAGCCCTGGGGAAGGCGGGGTTTTCTTCGAAAAACTGTTTTTT
>-|TRBV5-4|TRBJ2-1|-
CASSSRSGDAYNEQFF
TGTGCCAGCAGCTCTCGGTCTGGGGACGCCTACAATGAGCAGTTCTTC
>-|TRBV2|TRBJ1-5|few
CASTLGATEGRLYSNQPQHF
TGTGCCAGCACACTGGGGGCGACAGAGGGCCGGCTTTATAGCAATCAGCCCCAGCATTTT
>-|TRBV7-2|TRBJ2-4|-
CASSREIQNIQYF
TGTGCCAGCAGCCGGGAGATCCAAAACATTCAGTACTTC
>-|TRBV6-1|TRBJ1-1|-
CASSETYLSEAFF
TGTGCCAGCAGTGAAACTTATCTTTCTGAAGCTTTCTTT
>-|TRBV10-3|TRBJ2-2|-
CAISEQNTGELFF
TGTGCCATCAGTGAACAGAACACCGGGGAGCTGTTTTTT